Listed below are T cell receptor beta chains from one sample, sequenced in a study of shared T cell receptors in the human thymus. Clones were sequenced by immunoSEQ multiplex PCR, and TCRdb holds only the in-frame ones, with some missing. This table has 640,000 or so clones, about 89% appearing once. This sample was also put to use in a study of human thymus T cells.

Sequencing was done on a sample of thymocytes. These TCRs come from a boy under two years old with a congenital heart defect. Each CDR3 is given without its conserved first and last residue. Only part of the rows carry a size: once, few, many, or a class if the clone is expanded.

>TRBJ2-1|few|TRBV19
ASSTPGGRAREQF
>TRBJ2-1|-|TRBV25-1
ASQQSGEQF
>TRBJ1-2|-|TRBV28
ASSLGQIANYGYT
>TRBJ2-3|once|TRBV28
ASSIQLAGGTITDTQY
>TRBJ1-5|-|TRBV28
ASTIGGSGNQPQH
>TRBJ1-6|-|TRBV27
ASSPTSSYNSPLH
>TRBJ2-3|-|TRBV5-6
ASSFPTGDGDTQY
>TRBJ2-1|-|TRBV6-5
ASSYTGDEQF
>TRBJ2-5|-|TRBV28
ASRTGVRETQY
>TRBJ1-5|-|TRBV4-1
ASSQDPGGIQPQH
>TRBJ1-1|-|TRBV27
ASSPPGLNTEAF
>TRBJ2-1|-|TRBV5-4
ASSLARGRLSSYNEQF
>TRBJ2-2|few|TRBV15
ATSRDRGKGQIGELF
>TRBJ2-7|-|TRBV27
AIEGASYEQY
>TRBJ2-2|-|TRBV18
ASSPRGSTGELF
>TRBJ2-5|-|TRBV6-6
ASRPGGEIRETQY
>TRBJ2-7|-|TRBV29-1
SVELERTGTYEQY
>TRBJ2-2|-|TRBV20-1
SAQGTGELF
>TRBJ1-2|once|TRBV4-3
ASSQSGTGEFYGYT
>TRBJ2-1|-|TRBV5-1
ASRQRDNNEQF
>TRBJ1-6|-|TRBV19
ASRQGGDLH
>TRBJ2-1|-|TRBV6-1
ASRLAHEQF
>TRBJ1-3|-|TRBV4-1
ASSPALEAGSGNTIY
>TRBJ2-1|-|TRBV4-3
ASSQVYLDSSYNEQF
>TRBJ2-3|-|TRBV5-4
ASSSGLSSPTDTQY
>TRBJ2-7|-|TRBV14
ASSQDPDFNSYEQY
>TRBJ1-1|-|TRBV7-8
ASSFTRGPNTEAF
>TRBJ2-3|-|TRBV28
ASSGTSGITDTQY
>TRBJ2-5|-|TRBV15
ATSRDRHHSQETQY
>TRBJ1-4|-|TRBV5-6
ASSPGTGGHEKLF
>TRBJ1-5|once|TRBV12-5
ASGLETGKPAQPQH
>TRBJ2-3|once|TRBV15
ATSRPRPGQRTDTQY
>TRBJ1-2|-|TRBV2
ASSDREIGYGYT
>TRBJ2-5|-|TRBV28
ASSFLAAEETQY
>TRBJ1-1|-|TRBV5-1
ASTGEGRTEAF
>TRBJ2-5|-|TRBV7-2
ASSLVYTETQY
>TRBJ2-3|-|TRBV5-6
ASSPWTYLADTQY
>TRBJ2-1|-|TRBV6-1
ASRQLAGGRNEQF
>TRBJ2-7|-|TRBV28
ASRSFEQY
>TRBJ1-2|few|TRBV7-4
ASSPGRLGYGYT
>TRBJ2-3|-|TRBV4-3
ASSHTSVYTDTQY
>TRBJ2-4|once|TRBV11-2
ASSAMNVAKNIQY
>TRBJ2-5|-|TRBV6-5
ASSYGRGETQY
>TRBJ2-7|once|TRBV27
ASSPLGLRSYEQY
>TRBJ1-5|-|TRBV28
ASSGMSNQPQH
>TRBJ2-4|-|TRBV7-2
ASSLGPPKNIQY
>TRBJ2-3|-|TRBV14
ASSQAPRGDTQY
>TRBJ2-5|-|TRBV4-1
ASSQVLGLAETQY
>TRBJ2-2|-|TRBV30
AWSPRTGPGELF
>TRBJ2-7|-|TRBV12-2
ASRTPGTSGCEQY
>TRBJ2-7|-|TRBV27
ASSLLAGVEQY
>TRBJ2-5|-|TRBV6-5
ASRELAGVETQY
>TRBJ2-7|-|TRBV15
ATSRVRREGYEQY
>TRBJ2-5|-|TRBV6-9
ASSYTTSETQY
>TRBJ1-3|-|TRBV5-1
ASSLTSSGNTIY
>TRBJ2-2|-|TRBV28
ASSFPGLVRTDTGELF
>TRBJ1-1|-|TRBV6-1
ASSEAGRGLNTEAF
>TRBJ2-3|-|TRBV5-1
ASSLVRGGESDTQY
>TRBJ2-3|once|TRBV4-3
ASSPEARTDTQY